The clone carrying this T cell receptor (beta chain) came up a few times. The data were obtained in a study of T-cell reconstitution after alpha-beta-depleted transplantation in children. CDR3 length: 14 amino acids. Germline values: CDR1 KGHDR, CDR2 SFDVKD. V lost 4 bases to trimming and J lost 3 bases; unmatched junction nucleotides: 4. Using unique molecular identifiers, the investigators prepared the TCRbeta library. MiXCR was run by TCRdb on the PCR reads, yielding one entry per CDR3 protein. This sample has some 490,000 distinct CDR3 sequences, with about 12% found just once. The sample was PBMCs from the stem cell graft donor, taken from the stem cell graft. This receptor was taken from a human donor who donated a stem cell graft to a child with combined immunodeficiency. The rearrangement links TRBV24-1 to TRBJ2-5, with 7 bases matching TRBD1. The CDR3 DNA reads as TGTGCCACCAGTGACCCCGGACAGGAAGAGACCCAGTACTTC. It encodes CATSDPGQEETQYF.